The entry that follows covers one TCR beta chain sequence. The antigen is unknown. This sample is part of a study of vaccination effects on CD4 cells after COVID-19. Across the whole study: Samples gathered post-vaccine arrived a median of 72 days past the second dose.

V lost 1 base and J lost 6, with 6 bases in between. The CDR3 sequence is 12 residues long. Germline CDR1 reads SQVTM; CDR2 reads ANQGSEA. Assay: immunoSEQ multiplex PCR; the TCRdb copy retains only in-frame clones and omits some. This sample has tens of thousands of clones, with just under 75% found just once. Following culture for 9 to 11 days, CD4+ T cells were isolated. The vaccine given was either BNT162b2 or mRNA-1273, in two doses. The chain couples TRBV29-1 to TRBJ1-4; D gene ambiguous. The sequence derives from a human donor who received a COVID-19 vaccine. The sample consisted of CD4+ T cells from PBMCs cultured without peptide, taken after COVID-19 vaccination. The CDR3 region has the DNA TGCAGCGTTGAAGGGGGTGATGAAAAACTGTTTTTT. Its protein is CSVEGGDEKLFF.